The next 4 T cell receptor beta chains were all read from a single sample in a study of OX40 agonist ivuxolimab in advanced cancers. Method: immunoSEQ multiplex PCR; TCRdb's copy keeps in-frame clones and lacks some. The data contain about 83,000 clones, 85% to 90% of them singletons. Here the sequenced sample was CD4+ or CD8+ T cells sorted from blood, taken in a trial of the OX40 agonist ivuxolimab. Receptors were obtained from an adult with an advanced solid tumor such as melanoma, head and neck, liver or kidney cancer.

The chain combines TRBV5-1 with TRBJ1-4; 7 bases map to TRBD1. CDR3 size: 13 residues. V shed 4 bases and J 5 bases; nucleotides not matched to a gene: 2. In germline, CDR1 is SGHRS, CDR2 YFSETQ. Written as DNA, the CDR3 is TGCGCCAGCAGCCTGGGACAGAATGAAAAACTGTTTTTT. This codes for CASSLGQNEKLFF.

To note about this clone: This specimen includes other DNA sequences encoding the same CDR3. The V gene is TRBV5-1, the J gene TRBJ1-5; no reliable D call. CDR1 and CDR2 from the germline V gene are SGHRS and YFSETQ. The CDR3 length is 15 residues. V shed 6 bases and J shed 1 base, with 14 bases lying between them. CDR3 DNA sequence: TGCGCCAGCAAAAGAGGCGTCGGCAGCAATCAGCCCCAGCATTTT. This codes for CASKRGVGSNQPQHF.

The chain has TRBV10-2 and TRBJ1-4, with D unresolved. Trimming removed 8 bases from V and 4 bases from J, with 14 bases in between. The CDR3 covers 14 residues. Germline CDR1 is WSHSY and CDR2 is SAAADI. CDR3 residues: CASGGISYNEKLFF. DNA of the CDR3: TGCGCCAGCGGAGGCATTTCGTATAATGAAAAACTGTTTTTT.

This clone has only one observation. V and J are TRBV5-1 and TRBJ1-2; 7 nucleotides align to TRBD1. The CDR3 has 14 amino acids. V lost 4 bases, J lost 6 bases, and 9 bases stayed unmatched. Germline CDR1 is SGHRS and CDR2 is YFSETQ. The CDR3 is CASSPSPDRDGYTF. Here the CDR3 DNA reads TGCGCCAGCAGCCCATCTCCCGACAGGGATGGCTACACCTTC.